A single TCR beta chain is shown here with its context. As yet, its antigen is unknown. Clones were sequenced by immunoSEQ multiplex PCR, and TCRdb holds only the in-frame ones, with some missing. The table lists roughly 50,000 clones, roughly 87% of them singletons. CDR1 and CDR2 (germline): LNHDA, SQIVND (reference sequence). The CDR3 contains 15 residues. Trimming left V 0 bases short and J 0 bases short, with 5 bases between. This specimen belongs to a study of cytomegalovirus exposure and HLA in healthy donors. Study findings and constraints: With high specificity and sensitivity, the classifier reportedly diagnosed cytomegalovirus status. In a later analysis, first-cohort TCR clusters were found to tend to co-occur in the 130 or so validation repertoires.

The genes are TRBV19 and TRBJ2-2; D is uncertain. The sequenced sample was PBMCs. This clonotype was sampled from a woman aged 18 to 35 in good health and CMV-seropositive. Here the CDR3 DNA reads TGTGCCAGTAGTATAGATTCCGCGAACACCGGGGAGCTGTTTTTT. Translation gives CASSIDSANTGELFF.